This T cell receptor (beta chain) is drawn from a study of regulatory dendritic cells for organ transplantation. Profiling relied on immunoSEQ multiplex PCR, and the TCRdb table lists in-frame clones only, not all of them. This table holds 26,000 or so clones, about four fifths found once. Deletions cut 0 bases from V and 1 base from J, with 8 bases between. The CDR3 loop spans 15 amino acids. Germline V lookup: CDR1 SGHNT, CDR2 YYREEE (reference sequence). Sequenced input: naive CD4+ T cells from blood. Subset indicated: CD45RA+ naive T cells. This clonotype was sampled from a human donor in good health. The chain is built from TRBV5-4 and TRBJ2-1, with D perhaps matching TRBD1 (6 bases). The CDR3 bases are TGTGCCAGCAGCTTGGTGGGGGCATCCTACAATGAGCAGTTCTTC. It specifies CASSLVGASYNEQFF.